These 29 T cell receptor beta chains were sequenced from one sample in a study of T cell responses to AZD1222 COVID-19 vaccine. The protocol was immunoSEQ multiplex PCR, while the TCRdb copy is restricted to in-frame clones and leaves out a portion. The sample consists of under 200,000 clones, around nine tenths of them appearing once. This specimen consisted of peripheral blood, obtained on day 0 of AZD1222 vaccination. These receptors were collected from an adult in good health.

The chain joins TRBV6-6 to TRBJ1-4, with TRBD1 as a possible D gene (5 bases). V was shortened by 1 base and J by 7 bases, with 10 bases between the two germline ends. Germline CDR1 and CDR2: MNHNY and SVGAGI (reference sequence). The CDR3 loop spans 14 amino acids. The CDR3 nucleotides are TGTGCCAGCAGTTACTTGGGGCTTGGTGAAAAACTGTTTTTT. As protein: CASSYLGLGEKLFF.

CDR3 bases: TGTGCCAGCAGCCTGGCGGGGGATCACAATGAGCAGTTCTTC. Translated, it gives CASSLAGDHNEQFF. The V gene is TRBV4-2, the J gene TRBJ2-1; 7 nucleotides align to TRBD2. The germline gives CDR1 LGHNA, CDR2 YNFKEQ. The CDR3 sequence is 14 residues long. V shed 4 bases, J shed 5 bases, and the junction held 5 bases outside the gene matches.

V usage is TRBV5-1 and J usage is TRBJ2-4; 9 bases agree with TRBD1. The CDR3 loop spans 14 amino acids. Unmatched junction bases numbered 3, after V lost 2 bases and J lost 6 bases. Germline CDR1 SGHRS, CDR2 YFSETQ. CDR3 in DNA: TGCGCCAGCAGCTTACCGGGACAGGGAAACATTCAGTACTTC. This translates into CASSLPGQGNIQYF.

This chain uses TRBV2 with TRBJ2-7; 7 bases fit TRBD1. The ends lost 5 bases at V and 5 bases at J; junction bases unmatched: 12. Germline V gene data show CDR1 as SNHLY and CDR2 as FYNNEI. The CDR3 runs 15 residues. CDR3 nucleotide sequence: TGTGCCAGCAGTAAATGGACAGGAGGTTGGAACGAGCAGTACTTC. As protein: CASSKWTGGWNEQYF.

V usage is TRBV12-5 and J usage is TRBJ2-5; D gene uncertain. This CDR3 region has 13 residues. Trimming pared 7 bases from V and 1 base from J, leaving 10 bases between. Germline V gene sequence: CDR1 LGHNT, CDR2 FRNRAP. CDR3 residues: CASAPEAQETQYF. The DNA for the CDR3 is TGTGCTAGTGCCCCAGAGGCCCAAGAGACCCAGTACTTC.

This chain joins TRBV4-3 and TRBJ2-5, with 8 bases aligning to TRBD2. Germline values: CDR1 LGHNA, CDR2 YSLEER. This CDR3 spans 14 amino acids. After removal of 1 base from V and 5 bases from J, the junction contained 3 bases not matched to a gene. The CDR3 loop is CASSQAGGSETQYF. The DNA of the CDR3 is TGCGCCAGCAGCCAAGCGGGGGGGTCGGAGACCCAGTACTTC.

The rearrangement uses TRBV11-3 and TRBJ1-1; D possibly corresponds to TRBD1 (6 bases). CDR3 length: 14 amino acids. Between the trimmed V and J ends, which lost 1 base and 4 bases, there was a span of 10 bases. The germline CDR1 and CDR2 sequences are SGHNT and YENEEA. DNA of the CDR3: TGTGCCAGCAGCTTAGGGGGGGCCACCACTGAAGCTTTCTTT. This sequence encodes CASSLGGATTEAFF.

The chain links TRBV29-1 to TRBJ1-1; D is ambiguous. Trimming removed 4 bases from V and 10 bases from J, with 13 bases in between. This CDR3 contains 11 residues. The germline gives CDR1 SQVTM, CDR2 ANQGSEA. The CDR3 here is CSVGPRFGAFF. CDR3 nucleotides: TGCAGCGTTGGGCCCCGTTTTGGAGCTTTCTTT. Complete variable domain (other parts from reference TRBV29-1 and TRBJ1-1): SAVISQKPSRDICQRGTSLTIQCQVDSQVTMMFWYRQQPGQSLTLIATANQGSEATYESGFVIDKFPISRPNLTFSTLTVSNMSPEDSSIYLCSVGPRFGAFFGQGTRLTVV.

J is TRBJ1-1 and V is TRBV29-1; D is uncertain. Germline CDR1 SQVTM, CDR2 ANQGSEA. The CDR3 is made up of 12 amino acids. Trimming cost V 3 bases and J 6 bases, with 11 bases left between them. DNA for the CDR3: TGCAGCGTTGAGGGATACGGCGCTGAAGCTTTCTTT. It is translated as CSVEGYGAEAFF.

This clone was seen just once. This sequence joins TRBV7-9 and TRBJ1-4; TRBD1 matches at 7 bases. The trim removed 4 bases at V and 6 bases at J, leaving 8 bases unmatched. Germline lookup yields CDR1 SEHNR and CDR2 FQNEAQ (reference sequence). The CDR3 totals 15 residues. The CDR3 sequence is CASSSPGGSDEKLFF. CDR3 sequence (DNA): TGTGCCAGCAGCTCCCCAGGGGGTTCGGATGAAAAACTGTTTTTT.

The rearrangement uses TRBV30 and TRBJ1-2, with D tentatively TRBD1 (6 bases). There are 14 residues in the CDR3. Per the germline V gene, CDR1 is GTSNPN and CDR2 is SVGIG (reference sequence). Trimming cost V 1 base and J 4 bases, with 13 bases left between them. The CDR3 loop is CAWSGGTGIYGYTF. CDR3 nucleotides: TGTGCCTGGAGTGGGGGCACAGGGATCTATGGCTACACCTTC.

The V and J genes are TRBV5-5 and TRBJ2-5; 8 positions agree with TRBD1. Per germline, CDR1 SGHKS and CDR2 YYEKEE (reference sequence). V lost 4 bases and J lost 5; bases outside the gene matches: 7. This CDR3 is 14 amino acids long. CDR3 sequence (DNA): TGTGCCAGCAGCACGACAGGGGTGGAGGAGACCCAGTACTTC. It translates to CASSTTGVEETQYF.

V is TRBV28 and J is TRBJ1-3; D gene uncertain. CDR1 and CDR2 from the germline V gene are MDHEN and SYDVKM. This CDR3 comprises 14 residues. V was cut by 7 bases and J by 7 bases, with 17 bases left in between. The CDR3 DNA is TGTGCCAGCACAACCGGGCCCTTCCGGAACACCATATATTTT. Residues: CASTTGPFRNTIYF.

The genes are TRBV18 and TRBJ1-6; D remains unclear. There are 16 residues in the CDR3. CDR1 and CDR2 from the germline V gene are KGHSH and LQKENI. V was cut by 6 bases and J by 5 bases, with 17 bases left in between. The CDR3 loop reads CASSRAMPTDNSPLHF. In DNA, the CDR3 is TGTGCCAGCTCTCGAGCCATGCCGACCGATAATTCACCCCTCCACTTT.

The V gene is TRBV11-1, the J gene TRBJ2-7; 8 positions agree with TRBD1. Germline assignment: CDR1 SGHAT and CDR2 FQDESV (reference sequence). CDR3 length: 16 residues. V dropped 1 base and J dropped 7; count of bases not matched to a gene: 12. The CDR3 DNA follows: TGTGCCAGCAGCTTAGGCCCGGCAGGGGGCTTTGGGGAGCAGTACTTC. Its protein product is CASSLGPAGGFGEQYF.

This clone was counted a single time. V and J are TRBV5-1 and TRBJ1-3; D is ambiguous. Between the trimmed V and J ends, which lost 1 base and 4 bases, there was a span of 15 bases. CDR3 length equals 16 residues. The germline V gene encodes CDR1 SGHRS and CDR2 YFSETQ. CDR3 nucleotide sequence: TGCGCCAGCAGCTTGTCGGACCCTTGGGCCGGAAACACCATATATTTT. The encoded protein is CASSLSDPWAGNTIYF. Using reference TRBV5-1 and TRBJ1-3 for the parts outside the CDR3, the full variable domain is KAGVTQTPRYLIKTRGQQVTLSCSPISGHRSVSWYQQTPGQGLQFLFEYFSETQRNKGNFPGRFSGRQFSNSRSEMNVSTLELGDSALYLCASSLSDPWAGNTIYFGEGSWLTVV.

CDR3 region: CASSVERGGPYEQFF. The CDR3 DNA is TGTGCCAGCAGTGTGGAGCGGGGGGGCCCCTATGAGCAGTTCTTC. The chain uses TRBV6-4 and TRBJ2-1; 10 nucleotides align to TRBD2. This CDR3 is built from 15 residues. Per germline, CDR1 MRHNA and CDR2 SNTAGT. The V segment lost 4 bases and the J segment 8 bases; nucleotides outside the gene matches: 8.

This chain joins TRBV9 and TRBJ1-6; TRBD1 aligns across 8 bases. With V trimmed by 3 bases and J by 6 bases, 8 bases remained unmatched. In germline, CDR1 is SGDLS, CDR2 YYNGEE. This CDR3 contains 16 residues. CDR3 sequence: CASSAPEDRANSPLHF. The CDR3 DNA reads as TGTGCCAGCAGCGCTCCGGAGGACAGGGCTAATTCACCCCTCCACTTT.

The genes are TRBV5-6 and TRBJ2-7, with 8 bases identical to TRBD2. Trimming cost V 3 bases and J 2 bases; bases outside gene matches: 1. Germline assignment: CDR1 SGHDT and CDR2 YYEEEE. The CDR3 has 13 amino acids. CDR3 sequence reads: CASSSGLAYEQYF. The CDR3 coding sequence is TGTGCCAGCAGCTCGGGACTAGCCTACGAGCAGTACTTC.

The chain joins TRBV6-2 or TRBV6-3 to TRBJ1-3; D is undetermined. The CDR3 extends over 15 amino acids. The germline CDR1 and CDR2 sequences are MNHEY and SVGEGT. The germline V and J ends were trimmed by 2 bases and 4 bases, with 12 bases remaining between them. CDR3 region: CASSYGRARGNTIYF. The CDR3 nucleotides read TGTGCCAGCAGTTACGGAAGAGCGAGAGGAAACACCATATATTTT.

Regarding this clone: Other DNA sequences within the sample encode an identical CDR3. The rearrangement uses TRBV5-1 and TRBJ1-2; weak D call: TRBD1 (6 bases). From germline, CDR1 is SGHRS and CDR2 YFSETQ. The CDR3 has 13 residues. V lost 2 bases and J 2 bases, leaving 7 bases between the germline ends. CDR3 nucleotides: TGCGCCAGCAGCTTAGGGGGGAACTATGGCTACACCTTC. This codes for CASSLGGNYGYTF.

V is TRBV27 and J is TRBJ2-6, with D hard to call. In germline, CDR1 is MNHEY, CDR2 SMNVEV (reference sequence). Trimming removed 10 bases at V and 2 bases at J, with 12 bases between. The CDR3 is 14 amino acids. The CDR3 DNA is TGTGCCATCTCGAGTAGGACTGGGGCCAACGTCCTGACTTTC. It translates to CAISSRTGANVLTF.

V usage is TRBV28 and J usage is TRBJ1-4; 7 bases line up with TRBD1. Germline V gives CDR1 MDHEN, CDR2 SYDVKM. The V and J ends lost 3 bases and 8 bases, in that order; junction bases with no gene match: 9. The CDR3 runs 15 residues. The chain's CDR3 is CASSFPRQGGEKLFF. CDR3 DNA: TGTGCCAGCAGTTTCCCTCGACAGGGAGGGGAAAAACTGTTTTTT.

The DNA for the CDR3 is TGTGCCAGCAGCTCCCGCGGGCGGGGTTTCGGCGAGACCCAGTACTTC. Translating it yields CASSSRGRGFGETQYF. The gene calls are TRBV5-6 and TRBJ2-5, with D perhaps matching TRBD2 (6 bases). Germline lookup yields CDR1 SGHDT and CDR2 YYEEEE. V dropped 3 bases and J dropped 5 bases, with 20 bases sitting between them. The CDR3 runs 16 residues. The full variable domain, with the rest looked up from reference TRBV5-6 and TRBJ2-5, is DAGVTQSPTHLIKTRGQQVTLRCSPKSGHDTVSWYQQALGQGPQFIFQYYEEEERQRGNFPDRFSGHQFPNYSSELNVNALLLGDSALYLCASSSRGRGFGETQYFGPGTRLLVL.

V gene TRBV18 combines with J gene TRBJ2-7; 7 nucleotides agree with TRBD1. CDR3 size: 16 residues. Trimming took 4 bases from V and 0 from J; bases not matched to a gene: 9. Germline CDR1 is KGHSH and CDR2 is LQKENI. The CDR3 nucleotides are TGTGCCAGCTCACTGGGCGAACAGGGGTCCTCCTACGAGCAGTACTTC. The encoded protein is CASSLGEQGSSYEQYF.

The chain carries TRBV10-1 and TRBJ1-1; D gene unclear. Per the germline V gene, CDR1 is WNHNN and CDR2 is SYGVQD (reference sequence). CDR3 length: 11 amino acids. With 8 bases removed from V and 1 base from J, the gap between germline ends came to 5 bases. This CDR3 is CASLRNTEAFF. The DNA for the CDR3 is TGCGCCAGCCTCAGGAACACTGAAGCTTTCTTT.

The CDR3, as DNA: TGTGCCAGCAGCTCTGGGCCTGGGGTTCCCAGCACAGATACGCAGTATTTT. It codes for CASSSGPGVPSTDTQYF. J is TRBJ2-3 and V is TRBV7-3; the D is unclear. CDR1 and CDR2 (germline): SGHTA, FQGTGA. CDR3 length: 17 residues. V was cut by 4 bases and J by 0 bases, with 17 bases left in between.

V is TRBV11-3 and J is TRBJ1-6; D ambiguous. V lost 3 bases and J 8 bases, leaving 8 bases between the germline ends. This CDR3 region has 13 residues. Per germline, CDR1 SGHNT and CDR2 YENEEA. The CDR3 DNA is TGTGCCAGCAGCTTCGTGACCGATTCACCCCTCCACTTT. Translating gives CASSFVTDSPLHF.

The V gene is TRBV7-2, the J gene TRBJ2-4; D remains ambiguous. Germline V gene data show CDR1 as SGHTA and CDR2 as FQGNSA. The V gene lost 5 bases and the J gene lost 6 bases, with 11 bases spanning the gap. The CDR3 sequence is 13 residues long. CDR3 in DNA: TGTGCCAGCAGCATCGGACCACTAAACATTCAGTACTTC. Its protein is CASSIGPLNIQYF.